This T cell receptor beta chain was captured by sequencing in a study of shared clonotypes between healthy human individuals. General study results and limits: A few donors showed sharing of around 5.3% of naive CD4 clonotypes.

The germline V gene encodes CDR1 WNHNN and CDR2 SYGVQD (reference sequence). The CDR3 sequence is 16 residues long. Trimming removed 6 bases at V and 1 base at J, with 17 bases between. Several immunoSEQ 96-well plates shared each subset's DNA, each plate a replicate. The repertoire was sequenced with immunoSEQ multiplex PCR; TCRdb's copy has only in-frame clones and lacks some. The table lists a few million clones, 90% to 95% of them singletons, with over 0.12% in the top ten. Points on this clone: What it binds is unknown.

Donors were healthy HIV-negative adults without recent acute infections or vaccinations. This TCR was sampled from a man younger than 35 in good health. The sequenced sample consisted of naive CD4+ T cells sorted from blood. Subset indicated: CD45RA+ positively selected. The V call is TRBV10-1, the J call TRBJ2-3; D not certain. The CDR3 sequence is CASSPAQGRGTDTQYF. Here the CDR3 DNA reads TGCGCCAGCAGCCCAGCTCAAGGTCGCGGCACAGATACGCAGTATTTT.